This T cell receptor beta chain was retrieved from a study of cytotoxic CD8 clonotypes in ibrutinib-treated CLL. At the level of the study: After median around 70 months, approximately 14 stayed in remission, about 12 progressed; responses approximately 24 partial, 2 complete. The average sample held about 260,000 productive templates and 91,000 or so productive rearrangements. Whole-study results and caveats: In sustained-remission versus progressing patients, sampling times differed. Baseline clonality, above age-matched healthy donor levels, tracked circulating CD8+ T-cell counts.

There are 14 residues in the CDR3. CDR1 is SGHVS, CDR2 FQNEAQ, per germline. After removal of 4 bases from V and 0 bases from J, the junction contained 3 bases not matched to a gene. With regard to this clone: Its antigen is currently unknown.

The table came from immunoSEQ multiplex PCR; TCRdb's copy has only in-frame clones and leaves some out. The sample has 53,000 or so clones, about 54% seen once. V gene TRBV7-8 combines with J gene TRBJ2-7; 7 bases match TRBD2. Sequenced material: PBMCs, taken at disease progression, from a patient treated with ibrutinib. This TCR came from a human donor with chronic lymphocytic leukemia. CDR3 nucleotides: TGTGCCAGCAGCTGGGAGGGCTCCTCCTACGAGCAGTACTTC. It encodes CASSWEGSSYEQYF.